These T cell receptor beta chains were read from a single sample in a study of Ad26.COV2.S vaccination and SARS-CoV-2 variants. Assay: immunoSEQ multiplex PCR; the TCRdb copy retains only in-frame clones and omits some. Of 300,000 to 350,000 clones in the sample, around four fifths are singletons; the top ten hold under 2.5%. This specimen was peripheral blood, taken in a trial of Ad26.COV2.S vaccine versus placebo. The receptors originated from a person aged 18-65 years who received the Ad26.COV2.S COVID-19 vaccine or a placebo. The CDR3 runs from the conserved cysteine through the conserved F or W. Each record gives: V gene, clone size, D gene, J gene, CDR3 DNA, CDR3 protein. D genes are given only for firm matches. Clone size is stated in some rows and not others, as once, few, many or a class when expanded.

>TRBV3-1/TRBV3-2|.|.|TRBJ2-2
TGTGCCAGCAGGATGAGGACCGGGGAGCTGTTTTTT
CASRMRTGELFF
>TRBV18|.|.|TRBJ1-2
TGTGCCAGCTCACTCCGACAGGACTATGGCTACACCTTC
CASSLRQDYGYTF
>TRBV19|.|.|TRBJ1-5
TGTGCCAGTAGTTCCAGGACAGCATATTATAGCAATCAGCCCCAGCATTTT
CASSSRTAYYSNQPQHF
>TRBV12-3/TRBV12-4|.|.|TRBJ2-3
TGTGCCAGCAGTTCTTACACAGATACGCAGTATTTT
CASSSYTDTQYF
>TRBV5-4|.|.|TRBJ1-2
TGTGCCAGCAGCTTGCGTGTGGACGGACCCTATGGCTACACCTTC
CASSLRVDGPYGYTF
>TRBV27|few|TRBD1|TRBJ1-5
TGTGCCAGCAAAATAGGCCAGGGGGAATATAGCAATCAGCCCCAGCATTTT
CASKIGQGEYSNQPQHF
>TRBV14|few|.|TRBJ2-1
TGTGCCAGCAGCCAAGAGGGGGGGCCGGTCTATGAGCAGTTCTTC
CASSQEGGPVYEQFF
>TRBV28|.|.|TRBJ2-4
TGTGCCAGCAGCAACCGGACCTTAGCCAAAAACATTCAGTACTTC
CASSNRTLAKNIQYF
>TRBV7-9|.|TRBD1|TRBJ1-3
TGTGCCAGCAGTGAGTCCGGGACAGTTTTCTCTGGAAACACCATATATTTT
CASSESGTVFSGNTIYF
>TRBV5-1|.|TRBD2|TRBJ2-7
TGCGCCAGCAGCTTGGGACTAGCGGGGACCTACGAGCAGTACTTC
CASSLGLAGTYEQYF
>TRBV27|.|.|TRBJ2-5
TGTGCCAGCAGGCGGATCGGGCCTAAACTACAAGAGACCCAGTACTTC
CASRRIGPKLQETQYF
>TRBV9|.|TRBD2|TRBJ2-3
TGTGCCAGCAGCCCCCCCGGGGGGGCCACAGATACGCAGTATTTT
CASSPPGGATDTQYF
>TRBV3-1/TRBV3-2|few|.|TRBJ1-6
TGTGCCAGCACCGCACGGACGGGGGCACCCCTCCACTTT
CASTARTGAPLHF
>TRBV2|.|.|TRBJ2-2
TGTGCCAGCAGTGGGGCCGGGACCGGGGAGCTGTTTTTT
CASSGAGTGELFF
>TRBV3-1/TRBV3-2|.|.|TRBJ2-2
TGTGCCAGCAGCCAAATCGTGGGCACCGGGGAGCTGTTTTTT
CASSQIVGTGELFF
>TRBV10-3|.|.|TRBJ1-1
TGTGCCATCAGTGAAACAGGGAGGGAAAACACTGAAGCTTTCTTT
CAISETGRENTEAFF
>TRBV13|.|TRBD1|TRBJ1-2
TGTGCCAGCAGACTTACAGGGGCCGGCTATGGCTACACCTTC
CASRLTGAGYGYTF
>TRBV7-9|.|TRBD2|TRBJ2-5
TGTGCCAGCAGCGGACTAGCGGGGGCCGCATGGGAGACCCAGTACTTC
CASSGLAGAAWETQYF
>TRBV28|.|.|TRBJ1-6
TGTGCCATCGGGGGCAGGGTGGATTCACCCCTCCACTTT
CAIGGRVDSPLHF
>TRBV4-2|.|.|TRBJ2-3
TGTGCCAGCAGCCAAGTCCTGGGAGCTAGCACAGATACGCAGTATTTT
CASSQVLGASTDTQYF
>TRBV9|once|.|TRBJ2-3
TGTGCCAGCAGCGCCCGACTTGGGAGCACAGATACGCAGTATTTT
CASSARLGSTDTQYF
>TRBV10-3|.|.|TRBJ2-5
TGTGCCATCACCGAAGCGGGTTTTCAAGAGACCCAGTACTTC
CAITEAGFQETQYF
>TRBV7-9|.|.|TRBJ2-2
TGTGCCAGCAGCTTATACATAGACACCGGGGAGCTGTTTTTT
CASSLYIDTGELFF